A selection of T cell receptor beta chains follows, all from one sample in a study of early T cells in non-severe SARS-CoV-2 infection. TCRdb processed the 5' RACE reads anew with MiXCR; each CDR3 protein has one entry. Of about 50,000 distinct CDR3 sequences in the sample, around 6.4% were seen once. The specimen comprised whole blood, sampled at baseline. The receptors stem from an adult who was a healthcare worker with PCR-confirmed SARS-CoV-2 infection or an uninfected control (not recorded which). Each CDR3 is given with its conserved first and last residue. D genes are given only for firm matches. Rows give clone size only sometimes, using once, few, many, or a class for an expanded clone.

>many|TRBJ2-7|TRBV12-3/TRBV12-4|NA
TGTGCCAGCAGCACGGATTTGGGGAGCTCCTACGAGCAGTACTTC
CASSTDLGSSYEQYF
>NA|TRBJ1-1|TRBV24-1|NA
TGTGCCACCAGTGAAGCTCATAGGGGGAAAGCTTTCTTT
CATSEAHRGKAFF
>many|TRBJ2-7|TRBV4-2|NA
TGTGCCAGCAGCCAAGGTAATAGCGCCGAGCAGTACTTC
CASSQGNSAEQYF
>many|TRBJ2-5|TRBV28|NA
TGTGCCAGCAGTTTATACGGGGTAGGAGAGACCCAGTACTTC
CASSLYGVGETQYF
>medium-sized|TRBJ2-1|TRBV14|NA
TGTGCCAGCAGCCCGGGCAGCCACAATGAGCAGTTCTTC
CASSPGSHNEQFF
>many|TRBJ2-3|TRBV27|NA
TGTGCCAGCAGTTTTACGGGAGGCACAGATACGCAGTATTTT
CASSFTGGTDTQYF
>few|TRBJ1-2|TRBV14|NA
TGTGCCAGCAGCCAAGAAGTAGGAGCTAACTATGGCTACACCTTC
CASSQEVGANYGYTF
>few|TRBJ2-7|TRBV20-1|TRBD2
TGCAGTGCTAAGGCTCTTCAGCGGGGTTACGAGCAGTACTTC
CSAKALQRGYEQYF
>few|TRBJ2-5|TRBV12-3/TRBV12-4|NA
TGTGCCAGCAGTTTAATGGGGGCGCGGAGGGAGACCCAGTACTTC
CASSLMGARRETQYF
>NA|TRBJ2-3|TRBV15|TRBD2
TGTGCCACCAGCAGCGGACCAAGAGCGGGAGCCGTCTTCTCAGATACGCAGTATTTT
CATSSGPRAGAVFSDTQYF
>many|TRBJ2-7|TRBV3-1|NA
TGTGCCAGCAGCCAAGTCGATGGGGCCGAGCAGTACTTC
CASSQVDGAEQYF
>many|TRBJ2-5|TRBV7-8|NA
TGTGCCAGCAGCTTTAACCGGGGTTACCAAGAGACCCAGTACTTC
CASSFNRGYQETQYF
>NA|TRBJ1-5|TRBV27|NA
TGTGCCAGCAGTTTTGGGGGGAGCAATCAGCCCCAGCATTTT
CASSFGGSNQPQHF
>many|TRBJ2-1|TRBV20-1|TRBD2
TGCAGTGCCATCCTTAGGACTAGCGGGTACAATGAGCAGTTCTTC
CSAILRTSGYNEQFF
>NA|TRBJ1-1|TRBV28|TRBD1
TGTGCCAGCAGTTCCCGGGACAGGGGGACGAACACTGAAGCTTTCTTT
CASSSRDRGTNTEAFF
>many|TRBJ2-1|TRBV28|NA
TGTGCCAGCAGTGAGGGACGCGGTGAGCAGTTCTTC
CASSEGRGEQFF
>many|TRBJ2-1|TRBV3-1|TRBD2
TGTGCCAGCAGCCCGGGACTAGCGGGAGGATTTTACAATGAGCAGTTCTTC
CASSPGLAGGFYNEQFF
>NA|TRBJ2-3|TRBV5-1|NA
TGCGCCAGCAGCGGGGACGGGGCTCTCACAGATACGCAGTATTTT
CASSGDGALTDTQYF
>many|TRBJ2-1|TRBV7-8|TRBD2
TGTGCCAGCAGCGCACGTAGCGGGAAGAACAATGAGCAGTTCTTC
CASSARSGKNNEQFF
>many|TRBJ1-2|TRBV7-9|NA
TGTGCCAGCAGCACGGGACTGTCCGGCTACACCTTC
CASSTGLSGYTF
>many|TRBJ1-2|TRBV12-3/TRBV12-4|NA
TGTGCCAGCACCGCTATTTATGGGTACGGCTACACCTTC
CASTAIYGYGYTF
>NA|TRBJ2-3|TRBV7-2|TRBD2
TGTGCCAGCAGCTTGAACAGCGGGAGGGCAAGAGATACGCAGTATTTT
CASSLNSGRARDTQYF
>NA|TRBJ2-7|TRBV28|TRBD2
TGTGCCAGCAGTTTTATAGGACTAGCGGCCTACGAGCAGTACTTC
CASSFIGLAAYEQYF
>NA|TRBJ2-3|TRBV7-2|NA
TGTGCCAGCAGCTTCTTAGATACGCAGTATTTT
CASSFLDTQYF
>NA|TRBJ2-3|TRBV19|NA
TGTGCCAGTAGTATGCGACTAGGGAGCACAGATACGCAGTATTTT
CASSMRLGSTDTQYF
>few|TRBJ2-1|TRBV19|TRBD2
TGTGCCAGTAGTCCCAGGACTAGCGGGGGGAATGAGCAGTTCTTC
CASSPRTSGGNEQFF
>few|TRBJ2-7|TRBV16|TRBD2
TGTGCCAGCAGCCTAGGACTAGCGGTGTTGAGCTACGAGCAGTACTTC
CASSLGLAVLSYEQYF
>many|TRBJ2-7|TRBV28|TRBD2
TGTGCCAGCAGGACCGGGACTAGCGGGAGGGCGCAGTACTTC
CASRTGTSGRAQYF
>many|TRBJ2-5|TRBV7-9|NA
TGTGCCAGCAGCTTAGTCTCCGGGATCGGGGAGACCCAGTACTTC
CASSLVSGIGETQYF
>medium-sized|TRBJ2-1|TRBV24-1|NA
TGTGCCACCAGTGGGGCGCTATATGGATATGAGCAGTTCTTC
CATSGALYGYEQFF
>many|TRBJ2-7|TRBV20-1|TRBD1
TGCAGTGCCCCCCGGACAGGGGCAATCGGCGAGCAGTACTTC
CSAPRTGAIGEQYF
>NA|TRBJ1-1|TRBV13|NA
TGTGCCAGCAGCTCCCGGCCGGGACAAGCCGGCACTGAAGCTTTCTTT
CASSSRPGQAGTEAFF
>many|TRBJ2-7|TRBV9|NA
TGTGCCAGCAGCGTAGCTTTTAAAGACGAGCAGTACTTC
CASSVAFKDEQYF
>many|TRBJ1-6|TRBV6-6|TRBD1
TGTGCCAGCAACCCAACCGGGACAGCTAGCTCCTATAATTCACCCCTCCACTTT
CASNPTGTASSYNSPLHF
>many|TRBJ2-6|TRBV11-1|NA
TGTGCCAGCAGCTTAGCACCGCCGACCGCGCCTGGGGCCAACGTCCTGACTTTC
CASSLAPPTAPGANVLTF
>many|TRBJ2-1|TRBV20-1|NA
TGCAGTGCTAGAGTTGGCAGGGGGGGTGAGCAGTTCTTC
CSARVGRGGEQFF
>many|TRBJ2-3|TRBV4-1|NA
TGCGCCAGCAGCCAAGATATACGAGCGGTCACAGATACGCAGTATTTT
CASSQDIRAVTDTQYF
>many|TRBJ2-2|TRBV5-6|TRBD2
TGTGCCAGCAGCTTCCGGGAGGCAAGCACCGGGGAGCTGTTTTTT
CASSFREASTGELFF
>many|TRBJ2-1|TRBV6-4|TRBD2
TGTGCCAGCAGTCCGGGACTAGGTTTCAATGAGCAGTTCTTC
CASSPGLGFNEQFF
>NA|TRBJ1-2|TRBV20-1|NA
TGCAGTACTTACAGGGAGTCCCACTATGGCTACACCTTC
CSTYRESHYGYTF
>few|TRBJ2-5|TRBV7-6|TRBD2
TGTGCCAGCAGCTCAACTAGCGGGAGGGTCCAAGAGACCCAGTACTTC
CASSSTSGRVQETQYF
>many|TRBJ1-5|TRBV20-1|TRBD1
TGCAGTGCTCACCCACCGGGACAGACATATCAGCCCCAGCATTTT
CSAHPPGQTYQPQHF
>few|TRBJ2-2|TRBV4-1|NA
TGCGCCAGCAGCCAAGAACAGGGCGTCGCGAACACCGGGGAGCTGTTTTTT
CASSQEQGVANTGELFF
>NA|TRBJ2-5|TRBV7-2|NA
TGTGCCAGCAGCTTAGGGACAAAGTACCAAGAGACCCAGTACTTC
CASSLGTKYQETQYF
>NA|TRBJ2-1|TRBV19|TRBD2
TGTGCCAGTAGGTCGGGACTAGCGTACAATGAGCAGTTCTTC
CASRSGLAYNEQFF
>few|TRBJ2-1|TRBV10-3|TRBD2
TGTGCCATCAGTGAGGGCGGGAGGTTCAATGAGCAGTTCTTC
CAISEGGRFNEQFF
>few|TRBJ1-2|TRBV29-1|TRBD1
TGCAGCGTTCTGGGGACAGATGGCTACACCTTC
CSVLGTDGYTF
>NA|TRBJ2-7|TRBV5-4|TRBD2
TGTGCCACGTCTAGCGGGAGTAGCTACGAGCAGTACTTC
CATSSGSSYEQYF